Sequencing of this TCR beta chain was carried out in a study of cytomegalovirus exposure and HLA in healthy donors. Study results and limitations: Cytomegalovirus-associated status was assigned to about 160 TCR beta chains.

This clone was recorded once. Its cognate antigen is unknown. The germline V gene has CDR1 SGDLS and CDR2 YYNGEE. The V gene end was trimmed by 4 bases and the J gene end by 3 bases; junction bases not matched to a gene: 22. The CDR3 covers 20 residues. Use of 60 Vbeta and 13 Jbeta primers characterized the PCR. Data came from immunoSEQ multiplex PCR; TCRdb stores just in-frame clones and leaves some out. The table lists 60,000 or so clones, around 75% of them singletons. The V gene is TRBV9, the J gene TRBJ2-3; TRBD2 agrees at 8 bases. The clonotype comes from a woman between 35 and 50 years old in good health and CMV-seropositive. The sample taken for sequencing was PBMCs. The CDR3 bases are TGTGCCAGCAGCCCCCACCCGGCGGGACTAGAAAGGATGAGGACAGATACGCAGTATTTT. This sequence encodes CASSPHPAGLERMRTDTQYF. The whole variable domain, filled in from reference TRBV9 and TRBJ2-3, reads DSGVTQTPKHLITATGQRVTLRCSPRSGDLSVYWYQQSLDQGLQFLIQYYNGEERAKGNILERFSAQQFPDLHSELNLSSLELGDSALYFCASSPHPAGLERMRTDTQYFGPGTRLTVL.